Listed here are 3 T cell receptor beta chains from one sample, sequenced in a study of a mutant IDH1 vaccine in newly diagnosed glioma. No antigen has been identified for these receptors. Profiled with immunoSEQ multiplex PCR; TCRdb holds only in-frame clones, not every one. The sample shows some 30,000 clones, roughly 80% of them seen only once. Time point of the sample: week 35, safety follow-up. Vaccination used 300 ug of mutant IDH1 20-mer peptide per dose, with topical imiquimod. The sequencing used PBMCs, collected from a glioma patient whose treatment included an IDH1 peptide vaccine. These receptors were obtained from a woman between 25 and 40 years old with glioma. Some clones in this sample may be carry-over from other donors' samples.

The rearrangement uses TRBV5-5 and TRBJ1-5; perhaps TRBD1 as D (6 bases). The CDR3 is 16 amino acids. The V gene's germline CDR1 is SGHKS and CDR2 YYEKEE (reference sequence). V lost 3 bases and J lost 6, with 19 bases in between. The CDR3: CASSSTATGRAQPQHF. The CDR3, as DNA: TGTGCCAGCAGCTCGACGGCGACAGGCCGCGCTCAGCCCCAGCATTTT.

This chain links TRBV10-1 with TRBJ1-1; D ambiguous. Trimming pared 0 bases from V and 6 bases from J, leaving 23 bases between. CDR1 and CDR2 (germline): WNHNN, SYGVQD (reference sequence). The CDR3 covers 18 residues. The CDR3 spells CASSESRAGSGFRSEAFF. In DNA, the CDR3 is TGCGCCAGCAGTGAGTCGAGGGCAGGCAGCGGATTTCGTTCTGAAGCTTTCTTT.

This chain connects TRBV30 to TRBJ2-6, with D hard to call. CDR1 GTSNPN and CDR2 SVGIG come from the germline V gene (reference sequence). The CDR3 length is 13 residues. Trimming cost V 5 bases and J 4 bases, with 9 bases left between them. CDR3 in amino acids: CAWSAGGANVLTF. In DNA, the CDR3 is TGTGCCTGGTCGGCCGGGGGGGCCAACGTCCTGACTTTC.